This TCR beta chain was retrieved from a study of T cell responses to AZD1222 COVID-19 vaccine. Overall study findings and caveats: Repertoire sampling was restricted to post-peak T cell response timepoints. Mostly white British, mostly female donors; authors suggested clonal diversity may be underestimated.

Second doses that came at about 4 or about 12 weeks were put together. Assay: immunoSEQ multiplex PCR; the TCRdb copy retains only in-frame clones and omits some. The repertoire holds approximately 84,000 clones, 70% to 90% seen once, with 10% in the top ten. On this clone: What it recognizes is unknown.

The TCR originated in an adult who received the AZD1222 COVID-19 vaccine. Material: peripheral blood, obtained 28 days after the second AZD1222 dose.

The CDR3 sequence is CASSMDRGLQEYQPQHF. The CDR3 bases are TGTGCCAGCAGCATGGACAGGGGATTACAGGAGTATCAGCCCCAGCATTTT. The V call is TRBV28, the J call TRBJ1-5; the match to TRBD1 covers 9 bases. Germline V gene sequence: CDR1 MDHEN, CDR2 SYDVKM. The CDR3 totals 17 residues. V dropped 6 bases and J dropped 5; count of bases not matched to a gene: 14.